Included here is one T cell receptor (beta chain) sequence, with context. Germline values: CDR1 SNHLY, CDR2 FYNNEI. Trimming removed 7 bases from V and 0 bases from J, with 11 bases in between. The CDR3 spans 14 residues. The sample comes from a study of T cell changes during pregnancy in multiple sclerosis. Profiled with immunoSEQ multiplex PCR; TCRdb holds only in-frame clones, not every one. Of around 86,000 clones detected, approximately 95% appear once; the ten largest clones hold approximately 1%. The V and J genes are TRBV2 and TRBJ2-3; D is undetermined. Material: peripheral blood, obtained in the first trimester of pregnancy. The sequence was collected from a female donor with multiple sclerosis, enrolled in a pregnancy study. CDR3 nucleotides: TGTGCCAGCATACGGCGGATTAGCACAGATACGCAGTATTTT. Amino acids: CASIRRISTDTQYF.